Detailed here is one TCR beta chain. Antigen specificity is unknown. The data were obtained in a study of cytomegalovirus exposure and HLA in healthy donors. Study-level information: HLA-typed donors were the source of approximately 85 million unique TCRs, which an early data release held. General study points: With high specificity and sensitivity, the classifier reportedly diagnosed cytomegalovirus status.

It was with 60 Vbeta and 13 Jbeta primers that the PCR ran. TCRdb's table, derived via immunoSEQ multiplex PCR, lists solely in-frame clones and lacks some. The sample has about 78,000 clones, around 80% seen once. Trimming cost V 0 bases and J 7 bases, with 13 bases left between them. The V gene's germline CDR1 is GTSNPN and CDR2 SVGIG (reference sequence). CDR3 length: 14 residues. This TCR derives from a woman aged 45-65 years in good health and CMV-seropositive. V and J are TRBV30 and TRBJ2-1; possible D gene TRBD1, 5 bases. The sequencing input was PBMCs. The CDR3 loop is CAWSVGALVNEQFF. CDR3 sequence (DNA): TGTGCCTGGAGTGTAGGGGCCCTCGTAAATGAGCAGTTCTTC. The full variable domain, with the rest looked up from reference TRBV30 and TRBJ2-1, is SQTIHQWPATLVQPVGSPLSLECTVEGTSNPNLYWYRQAAGRGLQLLFYSVGIGQISSEVPQNLSASRPQDRQFILSSKKLLLSDSGFYLCAWSVGALVNEQFFGPGTRLTVL.